The 3 T cell receptor beta chains in this list originate from one sample, sequenced in a study of Graves' ophthalmopathy and Graves' hyperthyroidism. RNA transcripts were the template, and TCR beta CDR3 regions were amplified from them. First-round RT-PCR used HTBI primers; second-round multiplex PCR followed. TCRdb called the multiplex PCR reads again in MiXCR, with one record for every CDR3 protein. The sample yields over 650,000 distinct CDR3 sequences, over 40% seen once. Sample: peripheral blood. The receptors were sampled from an adult man with Graves' ophthalmopathy.

This clonotype was detected once. The genes are TRBV10-3 and TRBJ1-1; a weak D match, TRBD1 (6 bases). Trimming removed 9 bases at V and 7 bases at J, with 18 bases between. This CDR3 comprises 13 residues. Germline-derived CDR1 and CDR2 are ENHRY and SYGVKD. The CDR3 nucleotides are TGTGCCATTGGCCCCGGGACACAGGATGAAGCTTTCTTT. Amino acid sequence: CAIGPGTQDEAFF.

CDR3 DNA sequence: TGTGCCACCAGCAGCGCCTCAGGGGGCGCCTATGGCTACACCTTC. Protein sequence: CATSSASGGAYGYTF. The genes are TRBV15 and TRBJ1-2; 8 bases fit TRBD1. J was trimmed by 4 bases and V by 3 bases; bases with no gene match: 7. Germline values: CDR1 LNHNV, CDR2 YYDKDF (reference sequence). This CDR3 comprises 15 residues.

The chain recombines TRBV6-6 with TRBJ1-5; D might be TRBD1 (6 bases). Germline-derived CDR1 and CDR2 are MNHNY and SVGAGI (reference sequence). The CDR3 spans 15 residues. Trimming took off 6 bases at V and 6 bases at J, with 18 bases between the two ends. The CDR3: CASSLSPTGFQPQHF. As DNA, the CDR3 is TGTGCCAGCAGCCTAAGCCCAACAGGGTTTCAGCCCCAGCATTTT.